A single sample gave rise to the 5 T cell receptor beta chains below, sequenced in a study of blood T cells in healthy people across ages. A sample-barcoded 5' primer and a J-beta primer mix were used in a second PCR of about 6 to 12 cycles. TCRdb processed the 5' RACE reads anew with MiXCR; each CDR3 protein has one entry. In the table there are 1.4 million to 1.5 million distinct CDR3 sequences, around 39% of which are singletons. Sample: blood. The source is a woman aged 18-29 years in good health.

This clonotype was observed a few times. The chain links TRBV20-1 to TRBJ2-3; 14 nucleotides match TRBD2. Looked up from germline, CDR1 is DFQATT and CDR2 is SNEGSKA (reference sequence). The V gene end was trimmed by 0 bases and the J gene end by 5 bases; junction bases not matched to a gene: 13. This CDR3 is 19 amino acids long. This CDR3 is CSARDFQTSGGAMGDTQYF. The CDR3, as DNA: TGCAGTGCTAGAGATTTCCAGACTAGCGGGGGGGCAATGGGAGATACGCAGTATTTT.

The rearrangement links TRBV4-1 to TRBJ2-1; D gene uncertain. V was trimmed by 1 base and J by 6 bases, leaving 7 bases between them. The CDR3 is 13 residues long. From germline, CDR1 is MGHRA and CDR2 YSYEKL. CDR3 DNA sequence: TGCGCCAGCAGCCAAGTCGTAAGCAATGAGCAGTTCTTC. Translation: CASSQVVSNEQFF.

The chain employs TRBV20-1 and TRBJ2-5, with D possibly matching TRBD2 (6 bases). The germline CDR1 and CDR2 sequences are DFQATT and SNEGSKA (reference sequence). This CDR3 has 14 residues. Trimming removed 2 bases at V and 11 bases at J, with 21 bases between. CDR3 in amino acids: CSARSGLELAEQYF. The DNA for the CDR3 is TGCAGTGCTAGATCGGGACTGGAACTCGCTGAGCAGTACTTC.

This clonotype was observed a single time. The genes are TRBV6-5 and TRBJ1-1; unclear D gene. Looked up from germline, CDR1 is MNHEY and CDR2 is SVGAGI. V lost 4 bases to trimming and J lost 7 bases, with 10 bases between them. CDR3 length: 12 residues. CDR3 region: CASSFRADEAFF. CDR3 sequence (DNA): TGTGCCAGCAGTTTCCGGGCGGATGAAGCTTTCTTT.

This chain joins TRBV10-3 and TRBJ1-2; 11 bases agree with TRBD1. The CDR3 sequence is 17 residues long. V lost 3 bases, J lost 2 bases, and 8 bases stayed unmatched. The germline V gene has CDR1 ENHRY and CDR2 SYGVKD. The CDR3 loop reads CAISDFLGDRGNYGYTF. The DNA for the CDR3 is TGTGCCATCAGTGATTTTTTGGGGGACAGGGGGAACTATGGCTACACCTTC.